Shown below are 14 T cell receptor beta chains from a single sample sequenced in a study of cytomegalovirus exposure and HLA in healthy donors. The PCR was carried out with 60 Vbeta primers and 13 Jbeta primers. Libraries were prepared by immunoSEQ multiplex PCR; TCRdb keeps only in-frame clonotypes and omits some of them. The sample gives roughly 80,000 clones, roughly 82% of which show up once; 12% is in the top ten. Specimen: PBMCs. These receptors were collected from a male donor in good health and CMV-seropositive.

The chain uses TRBV19 and TRBJ2-5; 7 nucleotides align to TRBD2. The DNA end is a closer match to TRBJ2-7, so the J assignment may be wrong. The CDR3 totals 16 residues. Germline V lookup: CDR1 LNHDA, CDR2 SQIVND (reference sequence). CDR3 sequence: CASRGYGSSGSYEQYF. CDR3 nucleotides: TGTGCCAGTAGGGGGTATGGGTCTAGCGGCTCCTACGAGCAGTACTTC.

Remarks on this clone: Mismatch with germline at one junction end may stem from a read error. The chain uses TRBV6-5 and TRBJ2-1, with D maybe TRBD2 (6 bases). CDR3 length equals 14 residues. From germline, CDR1 is MNHEY and CDR2 SVGAGI. CDR3 sequence (DNA): TGTGCCATCAGTGAGTCGAAGGAGGGAAATGAGCAGTTCTTC. Translated: CAISESKEGNEQFF.

The CDR3 sequence: CASYRGGGNEQFF. CDR3 sequence (DNA): TGTGCCTCCTATCGGGGCGGGGGGAATGAGCAGTTCTTC. The rearrangement links TRBV2 to TRBJ2-1, with TRBD2 matching 8 bases. This CDR3 region has 13 residues. J lost 7 bases, V lost 11 bases, and 10 bases had no gene match. Germline loops: CDR1 SNHLY, CDR2 FYNNEI.

The V gene is TRBV5-1, the J gene TRBJ2-5; D is perhaps TRBD1 (5 bases). Trimming removed 7 bases at V and 1 base at J, with 14 bases between. The CDR3 loop spans 14 amino acids. Germline CDR1 and CDR2: SGHRS and YFSETQ. CDR3 loop: CASGAGPIQETQYF. CDR3 bases: TGCGCCAGCGGGGCAGGACCAATCCAAGAGACCCAGTACTTC.

The chain couples TRBV9 to TRBJ1-6, with D possibly being TRBD1 (5 bases). Deletions cut 3 bases from V and 4 bases from J, with 17 bases between. Germline V gene lookup returns CDR1 SGDLS and CDR2 YYNGEE. The CDR3 covers 17 residues. DNA of the CDR3: TGTGCCAGCAGCGCCCCGGGGGGGACTGATTATAATTCACCCCTCCACTTT. This sequence encodes CASSAPGGTDYNSPLHF. The full variable domain, rest sourced from reference TRBV9 and TRBJ1-6, is DSGVTQTPKHLITATGQRVTLRCSPRSGDLSVYWYQQSLDQGLQFLIQYYNGEERAKGNILERFSAQQFPDLHSELNLSSLELGDSALYFCASSAPGGTDYNSPLHFGNGTRLTVT.

This chain connects TRBV6-1 to TRBJ2-7; TRBD2 might be the D (6 bases). Trimming took 8 bases from V and 4 from J, leaving 18 bases between them. The CDR3 loop spans 14 amino acids. Germline loops: CDR1 MNHNS, CDR2 SASEGT. The CDR3 sequence: CASWGGNSGYEQYF. The CDR3 nucleotides are TGTGCCAGCTGGGGCGGGAACTCTGGGTACGAGCAGTACTTC.

The CDR3 region has the DNA TGTGCCAGCAGGGAGACAGGGACCGGGGAGCTGTTTTTT. Translating gives CASRETGTGELFF. The V gene is TRBV25-1, the J gene TRBJ2-2; 7 nucleotides line up with TRBD1. The CDR3 is made up of 13 amino acids. Germline V gene lookup returns CDR1 MGHDK and CDR2 SYGVNS. Germline trimming cut 6 bases from V and 5 bases from J; bases unmatched to any gene: 3.

The chain carries TRBV5-8 and TRBJ2-5; D perhaps matches TRBD1 (7 bases). The J call may be wrong; the DNA end is better matched by TRBJ2-7. Per the germline V gene, CDR1 is SGHTS and CDR2 is YDEGEE. There are 13 residues in the CDR3. For the CDR3, the DNA is TGTGCCAGCGGCGGGACAGACCTATACGAGCAGTACTTC. Amino acids: CASGGTDLYEQYF.

The chain has TRBV30 and TRBJ2-4; weak D call: TRBD2 (6 bases). V was trimmed by 4 bases and J by 3 bases, leaving 13 bases between them. The CDR3 spans 14 residues. CDR1 is GTSNPN, CDR2 SVGIG, per germline (reference sequence). CDR3 nucleotide sequence: TGTGCCTGGACGCCTAGCGATGTCAAAAACATTCAGTACTTC. It yields the protein CAWTPSDVKNIQYF.

CDR3 residues: CASSRETGVDSPLHF. In DNA, the CDR3 is TGTGCCAGCAGCCGAGAGACAGGGGTAGACTCACCCCTCCACTTT. This chain connects TRBV4-2 to TRBJ1-6, with 8 positions matching TRBD1. This CDR3 is 15 amino acids long. Per germline, CDR1 LGHNA and CDR2 YNFKEQ. The J segment lost 10 bases and the V segment lost 4 bases, leaving 9 bases of the junction unmatched.

This chain uses TRBV28 with TRBJ1-3; 8 bases are shared with TRBD1. This CDR3 is 14 amino acids long. After removal of 4 bases from V and 3 bases from J, the junction contained 2 bases not matched to a gene. Germline V gene lookup returns CDR1 MDHEN and CDR2 SYDVKM. The CDR3 DNA is TGTGCCAGCAGTTCCGGGACAGGTGGAAACACCATATATTTT. Its protein product is CASSSGTGGNTIYF.

This clone was found a few times. Additional DNA sequences in this sample encode the identical CDR3. The chain has TRBV5-4 and TRBJ2-2, with 7 bases that match TRBD2. Germline CDR1 and CDR2: SGHNT and YYREEE (reference sequence). Unmatched junction bases numbered 4, after V lost 3 bases and J lost 2 bases. The CDR3 is made up of 15 amino acids. CDR3 loop: CASSSTSANTGELFF. The CDR3, as DNA: TGTGCCAGCAGCTCCACTAGCGCCAACACCGGGGAGCTGTTTTTT.

This clone occurred once. This sequence joins TRBV5-4 and TRBJ1-2; TRBD1 agrees at 7 bases. CDR3 length equals 13 residues. The germline V gene encodes CDR1 SGHNT and CDR2 YYREEE (reference sequence). With V trimmed by 4 bases and J by 6 bases, 6 bases remained unmatched. CDR3 amino acids: CASSPSGGNGYTF. As DNA, the CDR3 is TGTGCCAGCAGCCCCTCAGGGGGAAATGGCTACACCTTC.

The chain carries TRBV30 and TRBJ2-6, with 7 bases fitting TRBD1. There are 13 residues in the CDR3. Germline lookup yields CDR1 GTSNPN and CDR2 SVGIG (reference sequence). This CDR3 reads CAVDRAGANVLTF. DNA for the CDR3: TGTGCGGTCGACAGGGCTGGGGCCAACGTCCTGACTTTC.